The 2 T cell receptor beta chains below were found in one sample sequenced in a study of blood T cell repertoires in COVID-19. TCRdb keeps only in-frame clones here, not all; method: immunoSEQ multiplex PCR. The table records 210,000 or so clones, around 85% of them present only once. The sequenced sample was peripheral blood. The receptors stem from a man aged 50-60 years with COVID-19, enrolled during active disease.

V gene TRBV5-5 combines with J gene TRBJ1-1, with 9 bases fitting TRBD1. This CDR3 comprises 15 residues. Germline V gene sequence: CDR1 SGHKS, CDR2 YYEKEE (reference sequence). Trimming cost V 4 bases and J 10 bases; bases outside gene matches: 14. CDR3 in DNA: TGTGCCAGCAGCCGTACCGGGACAGGGACACTAGGAGCTTTCTTT. This codes for CASSRTGTGTLGAFF. Together with reference TRBV5-5 and TRBJ1-1, the CDR3 gives the full variable domain: DAGVTQSPTHLIKTRGQQVTLRCSPISGHKSVSWYQQVLGQGPQFIFQYYEKEERGRGNFPDRFSARQFPNYSSELNVNALLLGDSALYLCASSRTGTGTLGAFFGQGTRLTVV.

V usage is TRBV6-5 and J usage is TRBJ1-1; 7 bases match TRBD1. The V gene end was trimmed by 8 bases and the J gene end by 5 bases; junction bases not matched to a gene: 5. The CDR3 has 12 amino acids. Germline assignment: CDR1 MNHEY and CDR2 SVGAGI. CDR3 sequence (DNA): TGTGCCAGCCCTACAGGGGTTACTGAAGCTTTCTTT. Translated, it gives CASPTGVTEAFF.